The source of this T cell receptor (beta chain) is a study of blood T cell repertoires in COVID-19. Study background: The analysed material was cDNA or gDNA that came from T cells, B-cell-depleted T cells, or PBMCs.

Germline V CDR1 and CDR2: SGDLS, YYNGEE. Trimming cost V 0 bases and J 2 bases; bases outside gene matches: 2. The CDR3 has 15 amino acids. Per the authors' pipeline: Amplifying reference gene primers gave estimates of nucleated cell counts. Produced via immunoSEQ multiplex PCR; TCRdb's table is partial and in-frame only. V, J and clone size are those of that table, while D and trimming were read from the DNA. The profile covers roughly 150,000 clones, with around 90% appearing a single time and about 4.1% taken by the ten largest. On this clone itself: The same CDR3 also results from other DNA sequences found in this sample.

This chain joins TRBV9 and TRBJ2-1; TRBD2 aligns across 7 bases. The sample comprised PBMCs or T cells enriched from blood (not recorded which). The source of this sequence is a woman aged 40 to 50 who had been exposed to COVID-19. In DNA, the CDR3 is TGTGCCAGCAGCGTAGCGGGGGGACCCTACAATGAGCAGTTCTTC. This sequence encodes CASSVAGGPYNEQFF.